The rows below give T cell receptor beta chains drawn from one sample of a study of cytomegalovirus exposure and HLA in healthy donors. Repertoires were generated with immunoSEQ multiplex PCR, while TCRdb's copy carries only in-frame clones and drops some. The sample gives about 150,000 clones, over 65% of which show up once; roughly 2% is in the top ten. The sequenced material came from PBMCs. The receptors come from a man under 40 in good health and CMV-seronegative. The CDR3 runs from the conserved cysteine through the conserved F or W. The D gene is left open where the match is weak. Where a row states a size, it is once, few, many or the class of an expanded clone; other rows omit it.

V	J	D	size	DNA	CDR3
TRBV13	TRBJ2-7	NA	few	TGTGCCAGCAGCTTAACAGGGAGCTACGAGCAGTACTTC	CASSLTGSYEQYF
TRBV7-2	TRBJ2-1	NA	few	TGTGCCAGCAGCTTAGAGCCGGGATCCTACAATGAGCAGTTCTTC	CASSLEPGSYNEQFF
TRBV5-1	TRBJ1-6	TRBD1	NA	TGCGCCAGCAGCTGGCACGGGACAGGGGATAATTCACCCCTCCACTTT	CASSWHGTGDNSPLHF
TRBV7-9	TRBJ1-3	TRBD1	few	TGTGCCAGCAGCTCGGACAGGGGGGTTGCTGGAAACACCATATATTTT	CASSSDRGVAGNTIYF
TRBV2	TRBJ2-5	TRBD2	NA	TGTGCCAGCATCGGACTAGCGGGCTACTTC	CASIGLAGYF
TRBV2	TRBJ2-6	NA	NA	TGTGCCAGCCTCATGACTGATCCTCATGGGGCCAACGTCCTGACTTTC	CASLMTDPHGANVLTF
TRBV27	TRBJ1-2	TRBD1	NA	TGTGCCAGCAGTCCTCGGACAGGTCGTGGCTACACCTTC	CASSPRTGRGYTF
TRBV19	TRBJ1-5	NA	few	TGTGCCAGTAGTATAATAGGGGAAACCAATCAGCCCCAGCATTTT	CASSIIGETNQPQHF
TRBV7-2	TRBJ2-1	TRBD1	NA	TGTGCCAGCAGCTTAGACGGGACAGGGCCCTACAATGAGCAGTTCTTC	CASSLDGTGPYNEQFF
TRBV5-1	TRBJ2-1	TRBD1	NA	TGCGCCAGTAACTATGGGGGACAGGGCCTCGAGCAGTTCTTC	CASNYGGQGLEQFF
TRBV15	TRBJ1-6	NA	few	TGTGCCACCAGCAGACCGGTGGGGGGTTCACCCCTCCACTTT	CATSRPVGGSPLHF
TRBV9	TRBJ2-2	NA	few	TGTGCCAGCAGCGTAGTCGCACTGACGAACACCGGGGAGCTGTTTTTT	CASSVVALTNTGELFF
TRBV29-1	TRBJ1-1	NA	NA	TGCAGCGGGGGGGGTTCGGAAGAAGCTTTCTTT	CSGGGSEEAFF
TRBV28	TRBJ1-1	NA	NA	TGTGCCAGCCGACCTCCGACAGCCATTATGAACACTGAAGCTTTCTTT	CASRPPTAIMNTEAFF
TRBV5-6	TRBJ1-2	NA	NA	TGTGCCAGCAGCTTGTCGGACAGCTCTAACTATGGCTACCCCTTC	CASSLSDSSNYGYPF
TRBV5-1	TRBJ2-1	NA	NA	TGCGCCAGCAGCTTGGCCGGGTTTGATGAGCAGTTCTTC	CASSLAGFDEQFF
TRBV28	TRBJ2-1	TRBD1	NA	TGTGCCAGCAGCCGGACAGGGTTGTACAATGAGCAGTTCTTC	CASSRTGLYNEQFF